Here is one TCR beta chain with its context. As yet, its antigen is unknown. This sample stems from a study of blood T cells in healthy people across ages. Every donor gave 9.5 to 10 milliliters of peripheral blood. V was cut by 5 bases and J by 6 bases, with 9 bases left in between. Germline V lookup: CDR1 LNHNV, CDR2 YYDKDF (reference sequence). This CDR3 is 12 amino acids long. Alongside a J-beta primer mix, a sample-barcoded 5' primer served in a second PCR lasting about 7 to 11 cycles. CDR3-containing paired-end reads numbering at least 2.5 million came from each sample. TCRdb reprocessed the 5' RACE reads via MiXCR and lists one record per CDR3 protein. Seen here are 800,000 or so distinct CDR3 sequences, approximately 65% observed once, and the top ten hold roughly a quarter. Study-wide results and caveats: Long-lived donors had more naive CD4+ cells and higher diversity than aged donors. Unknown CMV status may confound age-related changes in expanded clones.

The specimen was blood. The rearrangement uses TRBV15 and TRBJ2-3; no definite D call. This receptor was identified in a man aged 25-45 years in good health. CDR3 DNA sequence: TGTGCCACCAGCCATTTTAGGGATACGCAGTATTTT. The encoded protein is CATSHFRDTQYF.